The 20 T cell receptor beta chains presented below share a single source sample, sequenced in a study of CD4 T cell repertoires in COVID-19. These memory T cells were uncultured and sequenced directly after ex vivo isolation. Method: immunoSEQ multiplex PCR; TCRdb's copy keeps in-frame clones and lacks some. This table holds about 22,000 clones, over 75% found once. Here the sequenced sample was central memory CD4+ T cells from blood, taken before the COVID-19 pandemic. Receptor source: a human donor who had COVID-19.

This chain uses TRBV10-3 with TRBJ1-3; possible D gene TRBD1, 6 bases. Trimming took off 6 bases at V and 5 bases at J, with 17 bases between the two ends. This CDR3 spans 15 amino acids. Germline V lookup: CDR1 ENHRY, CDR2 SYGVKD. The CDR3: CAISRQDAARNTIYF. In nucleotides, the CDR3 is TGTGCCATCAGCAGACAGGACGCGGCCCGAAACACCATATATTTT.

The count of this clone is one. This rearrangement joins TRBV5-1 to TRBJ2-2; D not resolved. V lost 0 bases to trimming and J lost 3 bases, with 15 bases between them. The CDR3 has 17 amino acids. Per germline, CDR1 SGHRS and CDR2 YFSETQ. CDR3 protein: CASSLVRNLYDTGELFF. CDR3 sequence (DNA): TGCGCCAGCAGCTTGGTGCGGAACCTCTACGACACCGGGGAGCTGTTTTTT.

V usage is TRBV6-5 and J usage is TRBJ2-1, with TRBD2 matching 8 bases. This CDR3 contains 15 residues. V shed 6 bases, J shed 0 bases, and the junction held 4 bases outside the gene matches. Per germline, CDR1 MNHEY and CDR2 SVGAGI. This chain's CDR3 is CASSPLAGSYNEQFF. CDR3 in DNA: TGTGCCAGCAGCCCCCTAGCGGGCTCCTACAATGAGCAGTTCTTC.

The CDR3 region is CASSLLTSRPFF. The CDR3 coding sequence is TGTGCCAGCAGTCTTCTGACTAGCCGCCCGTTCTTC. This chain links TRBV28 with TRBJ2-1; 7 bases match TRBD2. Germline values: CDR1 MDHEN, CDR2 SYDVKM. The CDR3 is 12 residues long. Germline trimming cut 5 bases from V and 15 bases from J; bases unmatched to any gene: 10.

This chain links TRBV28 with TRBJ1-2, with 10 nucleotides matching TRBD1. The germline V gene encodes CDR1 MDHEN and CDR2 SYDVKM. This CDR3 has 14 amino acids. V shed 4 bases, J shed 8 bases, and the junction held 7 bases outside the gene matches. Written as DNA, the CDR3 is TGTGCCAGCAGTTCCGGGACAGGGGTATTCGGCTACACCTTC. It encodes CASSSGTGVFGYTF.

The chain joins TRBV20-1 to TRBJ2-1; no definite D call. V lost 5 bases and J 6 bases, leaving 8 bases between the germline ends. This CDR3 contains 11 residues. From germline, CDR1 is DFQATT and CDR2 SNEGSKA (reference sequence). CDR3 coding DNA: TGCAGTGCTGAGAGAGCCAATGAGCAGTTCTTC. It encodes CSAERANEQFF.

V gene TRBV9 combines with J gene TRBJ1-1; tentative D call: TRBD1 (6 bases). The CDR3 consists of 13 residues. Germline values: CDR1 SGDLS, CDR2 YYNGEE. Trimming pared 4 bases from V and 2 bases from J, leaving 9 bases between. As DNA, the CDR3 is TGTGCCAGCAGCTTGGACAGAAACACTGAAGCTTTCTTT. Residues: CASSLDRNTEAFF.

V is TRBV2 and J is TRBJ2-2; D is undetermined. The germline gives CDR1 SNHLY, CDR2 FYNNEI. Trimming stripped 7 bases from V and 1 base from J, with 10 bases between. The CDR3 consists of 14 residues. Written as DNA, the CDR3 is TGTGCCAGCACGGAGACCCAGAACACCGGGGAGCTGTTTTTT. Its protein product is CASTETQNTGELFF.

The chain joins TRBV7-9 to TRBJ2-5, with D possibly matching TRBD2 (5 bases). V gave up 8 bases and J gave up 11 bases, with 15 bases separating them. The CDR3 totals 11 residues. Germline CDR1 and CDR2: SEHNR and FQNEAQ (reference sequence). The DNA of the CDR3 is TGTGCCAGCGGCGAAGGTTGGGAGCAGTACTTC. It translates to CASGEGWEQYF.

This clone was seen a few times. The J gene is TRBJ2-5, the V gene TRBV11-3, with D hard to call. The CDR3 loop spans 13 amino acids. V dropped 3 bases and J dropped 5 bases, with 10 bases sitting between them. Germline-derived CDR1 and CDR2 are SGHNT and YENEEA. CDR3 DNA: TGTGCCAGCAGCTTGGGCTCGTTTGAGACCCAGTACTTC. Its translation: CASSLGSFETQYF.

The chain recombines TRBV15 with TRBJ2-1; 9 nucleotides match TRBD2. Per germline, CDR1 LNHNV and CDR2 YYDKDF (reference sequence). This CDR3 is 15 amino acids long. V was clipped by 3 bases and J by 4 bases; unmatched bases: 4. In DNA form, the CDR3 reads TGTGCCACCAGCAGTGATAGCGGGGGATACAATGAGCAGTTCTTC. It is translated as CATSSDSGGYNEQFF.

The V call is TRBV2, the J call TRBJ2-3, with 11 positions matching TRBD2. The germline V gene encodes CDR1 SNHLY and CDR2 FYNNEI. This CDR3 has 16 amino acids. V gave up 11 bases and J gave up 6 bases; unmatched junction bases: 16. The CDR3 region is CAGRSGGAGTPDTQYF. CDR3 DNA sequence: TGTGCCGGGCGTAGCGGGGGGGCAGGGACCCCGGATACGCAGTATTTT.

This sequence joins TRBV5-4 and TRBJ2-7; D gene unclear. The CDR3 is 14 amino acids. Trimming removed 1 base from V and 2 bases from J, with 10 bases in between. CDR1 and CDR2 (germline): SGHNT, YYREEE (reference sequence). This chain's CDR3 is CASSLQNTPYEQYF. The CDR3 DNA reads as TGTGCCAGCAGCTTGCAAAACACCCCCTACGAGCAGTACTTC.

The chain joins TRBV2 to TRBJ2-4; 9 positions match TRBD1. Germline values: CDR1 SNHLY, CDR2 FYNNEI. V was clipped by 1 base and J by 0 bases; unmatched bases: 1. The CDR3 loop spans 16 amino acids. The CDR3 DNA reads TGTGCCAGCAGTGAAGGACAGGGGGAAGCCAAAAACATTCAGTACTTC. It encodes CASSEGQGEAKNIQYF.

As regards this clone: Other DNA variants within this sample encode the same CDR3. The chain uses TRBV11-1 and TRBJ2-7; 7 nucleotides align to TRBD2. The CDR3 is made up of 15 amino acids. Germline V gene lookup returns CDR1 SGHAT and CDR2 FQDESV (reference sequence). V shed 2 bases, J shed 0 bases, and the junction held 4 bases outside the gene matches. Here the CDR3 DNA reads TGTGCCAGCAGCTTACGGCGGGGGAGCTCCTACGAGCAGTACTTC. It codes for CASSLRRGSSYEQYF.

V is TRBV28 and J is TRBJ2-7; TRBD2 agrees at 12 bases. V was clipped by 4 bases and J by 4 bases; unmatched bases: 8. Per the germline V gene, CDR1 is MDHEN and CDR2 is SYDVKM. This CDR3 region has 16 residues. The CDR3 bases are TGTGCCAGCAGTTCCCGGACTAGCGGGAATCGATACGAGCAGTACTTC. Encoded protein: CASSSRTSGNRYEQYF. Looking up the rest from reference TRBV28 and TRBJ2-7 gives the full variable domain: DVKVTQSSRYLVKRTGEKVFLECVQDMDHENMFWYRQDPGLGLRLIYFSYDVKMKEKGDIPEGYSVSREKKERFSLILESASTNQTSMYLCASSSRTSGNRYEQYFGPGTRLTVT.

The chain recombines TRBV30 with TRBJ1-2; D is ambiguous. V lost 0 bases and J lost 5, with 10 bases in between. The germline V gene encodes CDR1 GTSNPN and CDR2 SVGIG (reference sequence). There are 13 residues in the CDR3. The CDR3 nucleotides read TGTGCCTGGAGTGTAGCCCGGGATTATGGCTACACCTTC. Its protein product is CAWSVARDYGYTF.

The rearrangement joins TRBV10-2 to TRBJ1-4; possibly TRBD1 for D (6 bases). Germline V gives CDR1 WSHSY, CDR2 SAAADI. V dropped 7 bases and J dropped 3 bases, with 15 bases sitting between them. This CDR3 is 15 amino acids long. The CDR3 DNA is TGCGCCAGCACATTTCAGGGGACATCTAATGAAAAACTGTTTTTT. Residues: CASTFQGTSNEKLFF.

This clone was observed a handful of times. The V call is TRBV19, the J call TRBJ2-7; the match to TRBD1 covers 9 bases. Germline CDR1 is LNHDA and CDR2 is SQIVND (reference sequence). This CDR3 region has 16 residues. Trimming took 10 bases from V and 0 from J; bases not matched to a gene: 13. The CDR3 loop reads CATRYFRDRDSYEQYF. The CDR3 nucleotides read TGTGCCACCCGGTACTTCCGGGACAGGGACTCCTACGAGCAGTACTTC.

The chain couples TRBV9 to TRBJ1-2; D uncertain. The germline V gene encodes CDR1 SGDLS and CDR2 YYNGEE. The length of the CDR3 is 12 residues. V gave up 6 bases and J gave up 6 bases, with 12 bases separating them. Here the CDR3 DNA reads TGTGCCAGCAATCGGGGAAATGATGGCTACACCTTC. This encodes CASNRGNDGYTF.